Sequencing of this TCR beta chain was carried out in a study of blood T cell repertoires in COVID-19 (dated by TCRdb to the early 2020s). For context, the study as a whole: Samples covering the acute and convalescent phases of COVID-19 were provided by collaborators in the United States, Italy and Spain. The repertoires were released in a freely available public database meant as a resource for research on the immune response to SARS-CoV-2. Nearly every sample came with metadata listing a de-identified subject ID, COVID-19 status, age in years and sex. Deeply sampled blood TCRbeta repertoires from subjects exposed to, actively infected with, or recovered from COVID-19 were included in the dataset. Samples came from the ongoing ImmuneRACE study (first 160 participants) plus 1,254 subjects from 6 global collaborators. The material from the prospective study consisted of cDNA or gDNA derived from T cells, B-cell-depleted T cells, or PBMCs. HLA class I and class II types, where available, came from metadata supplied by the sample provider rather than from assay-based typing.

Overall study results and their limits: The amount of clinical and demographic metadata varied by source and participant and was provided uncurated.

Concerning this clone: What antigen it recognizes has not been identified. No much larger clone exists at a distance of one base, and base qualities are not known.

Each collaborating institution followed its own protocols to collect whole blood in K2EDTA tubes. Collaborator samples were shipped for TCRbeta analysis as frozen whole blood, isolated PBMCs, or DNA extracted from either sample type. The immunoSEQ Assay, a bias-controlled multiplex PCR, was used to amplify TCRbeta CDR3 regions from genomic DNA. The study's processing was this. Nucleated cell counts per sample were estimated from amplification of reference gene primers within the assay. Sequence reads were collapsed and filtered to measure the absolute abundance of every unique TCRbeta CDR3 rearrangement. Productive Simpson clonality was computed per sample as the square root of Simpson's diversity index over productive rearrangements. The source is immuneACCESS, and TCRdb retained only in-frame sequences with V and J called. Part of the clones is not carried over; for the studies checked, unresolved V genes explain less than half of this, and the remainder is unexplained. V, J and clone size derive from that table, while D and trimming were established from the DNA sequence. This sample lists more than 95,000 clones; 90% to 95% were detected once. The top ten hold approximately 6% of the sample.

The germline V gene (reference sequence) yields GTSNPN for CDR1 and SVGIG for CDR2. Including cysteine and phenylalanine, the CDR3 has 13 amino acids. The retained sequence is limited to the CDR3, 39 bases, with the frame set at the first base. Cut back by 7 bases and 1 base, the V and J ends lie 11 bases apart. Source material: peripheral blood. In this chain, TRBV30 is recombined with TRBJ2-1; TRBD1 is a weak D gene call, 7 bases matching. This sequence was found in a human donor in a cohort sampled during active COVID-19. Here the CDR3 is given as CALTGTSYNEQFF. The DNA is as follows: TGTGCCTTGACAGGGACTTCCTACAATGAGCAGTTCTTC.